This T cell receptor beta chain stems from a study of human CD8 memory T cell subsets. General study findings and limits: Whereas effector memory cells differed, stem-like memory and precursor exhausted T cells had comparably high diversity.

Worth noting for this clonotype: What it recognizes is unknown.

Production of TCR beta libraries used UMI-labeled 5' RACE as the method. From its re-call of the 5' RACE reads, TCRdb lists each CDR3 protein once, without DNA. In all, the sample yields 15,000 to 20,000 distinct CDR3 sequences. Germline V gives CDR1 SGHRS, CDR2 YFSETQ. There are 12 residues in the CDR3. The source is a human donor in good health. The rearrangement uses TRBV5-1 and TRBJ2-5. The sequenced sample was CD8+ stem-like memory T cells (TSCM and TCM) sorted from PBMCs. Subset given: stem-like memory CD8 T cells (TSTEM), CCR7+ PD-1- TIGIT-. CDR3 sequence: CASSQHQETQYF.